The 5 T cell receptor beta chains in this list originate from one sample, sequenced in a study of blood T cell repertoires in COVID-19. The repertoire was sequenced with immunoSEQ multiplex PCR; TCRdb's copy has only in-frame clones and lacks some. The sample lists some 50,000 clones; approximately 80% were seen once. Sequenced sample: peripheral blood. The source of these receptors is a man in his fifties or sixties with acute or convalescent COVID-19.

This sequence joins TRBV19 and TRBJ2-3; the match to TRBD1 covers 7 bases. Germline V gene lookup returns CDR1 LNHDA and CDR2 SQIVND (reference sequence). Trimming at V came to 6 bases and at J to 2 bases, leaving 8 bases not matched to a gene. CDR3 length: 15 amino acids. This chain's CDR3 is CASRQTTGYTDTQYF. The CDR3 nucleotides are TGTGCCAGTAGACAAACGACAGGGTACACAGATACGCAGTATTTT.

The chain links TRBV18 to TRBJ1-5; perhaps TRBD1 as D (6 bases). V lost 5 bases to trimming and J lost 2 bases, with 10 bases between them. Germline V gene data show CDR1 as KGHSH and CDR2 as LQKENI. The CDR3 extends over 14 amino acids. CDR3 sequence: CASSSDRRNQPQHF. The CDR3 region has the DNA TGTGCCAGCTCATCCGACAGGCGCAATCAGCCCCAGCATTTT.

This rearrangement joins TRBV2 to TRBJ1-1; the D gene is possibly TRBD1 (5 bases). V lost 11 bases and J 1 base, leaving 11 bases between the germline ends. Germline V CDR1 and CDR2: SNHLY, FYNNEI. CDR3 length: 12 amino acids. CDR3 sequence reads: CAGDGANTEAFF. CDR3 nucleotide sequence: TGTGCCGGGGATGGGGCGAACACTGAAGCTTTCTTT.

This chain uses TRBV5-5 with TRBJ2-1; TRBD1 agrees at 7 bases. This CDR3 contains 15 residues. Germline V gives CDR1 SGHKS, CDR2 YYEKEE (reference sequence). J gave up 7 bases and V 3 bases, and 10 bases lay outside the gene matches. The CDR3 sequence: CASSSLTGSRNEQFF. The CDR3 DNA reads as TGTGCCAGCAGCTCACTGACAGGGTCGAGGAATGAGCAGTTCTTC.

Worth noting for this clone: The sample contains more than one DNA sequence encoding this CDR3. The chain carries TRBV2 and TRBJ1-1; 7 positions agree with TRBD1. Germline loops: CDR1 SNHLY, CDR2 FYNNEI. This CDR3 has 14 amino acids. The J segment lost 2 bases and the V segment lost 4 bases, leaving 4 bases of the junction unmatched. CDR3 nucleotides: TGTGCCAGCAGTGTCGACAGGGTCAACACTGAAGCTTTCTTT. Its protein is CASSVDRVNTEAFF.